A single T cell receptor beta chain is shown here with its context. The data are from a study of blood T cell repertoires in COVID-19. Study-wide background: T cells, B-cell-depleted T cells, or PBMCs supplied cDNA or gDNA.

Trimming removed 1 base from V and 3 bases from J; junction bases left unmatched: 3. CDR1 and CDR2 from the germline V gene are LGHNA and YSLEER. This CDR3 has 16 amino acids. Cohort assignment relied on participant-reported clinical history. Shortly before study entry, within 2 weeks, exposed participants had met a COVID-19 case. The table came from immunoSEQ multiplex PCR; TCRdb's copy has only in-frame clones and leaves some out. Here the sample spans 150,000 to 200,000 clones, roughly 88% being singletons. The rearrangement uses TRBV4-3 and TRBJ2-1, with 10 bases that match TRBD2. This TCR was sampled from a man between 65 and 85 years old who had been exposed to COVID-19. The source material was PBMCs or T cells enriched from blood (not recorded which). The CDR3: CASSQGLAGSYNEQFF. In nucleotides, the CDR3 is TGCGCCAGCAGCCAAGGACTAGCGGGCAGCTACAATGAGCAGTTCTTC.